The table lists the clone carrying this T cell receptor (beta chain) with many counts. Both TCRalpha and TCRbeta chains were reverse transcribed with V-gene-specific primers. The TCRs were subjected to amplification over approximately 20 PCR cycles employing a constant-region primer in conjunction with a V-primer adapter. A single record per CDR3 protein comes from TCRdb applying MiXCR to the reads. Of tens of thousands of distinct CDR3 sequences in the sample, less than 40% were seen once. This sample is drawn from a study of low-dose radiotherapy and immunotherapy resistance in tumors. Study overall: Intravenous administration to patients comprised nivolumab at 240 mg every two weeks and ipilimumab at 1 mg/kg every six weeks.

The time point was: before trial treatment. Donors received a regimen that comprised nivolumab, ipilimumab, aspirin, low-dose cyclophosphamide and low-dose radiotherapy. Looked up from germline, CDR1 is DFQATT and CDR2 is SNEGSKA (reference sequence). The ends were cut back, 6 bases at V and 7 bases at J, with 9 bases in the middle. The CDR3 loop spans 11 amino acids. Material: PBMCs, obtained before treatment. The chain has TRBV20-1 and TRBJ2-2; no reliable D call. This clonotype was sampled from a female donor with ovarian cancer. The CDR3 spells CSASVSGELFF. The CDR3 nucleotides are TGCAGTGCCAGCGTTAGCGGGGAGCTGTTTTTT.